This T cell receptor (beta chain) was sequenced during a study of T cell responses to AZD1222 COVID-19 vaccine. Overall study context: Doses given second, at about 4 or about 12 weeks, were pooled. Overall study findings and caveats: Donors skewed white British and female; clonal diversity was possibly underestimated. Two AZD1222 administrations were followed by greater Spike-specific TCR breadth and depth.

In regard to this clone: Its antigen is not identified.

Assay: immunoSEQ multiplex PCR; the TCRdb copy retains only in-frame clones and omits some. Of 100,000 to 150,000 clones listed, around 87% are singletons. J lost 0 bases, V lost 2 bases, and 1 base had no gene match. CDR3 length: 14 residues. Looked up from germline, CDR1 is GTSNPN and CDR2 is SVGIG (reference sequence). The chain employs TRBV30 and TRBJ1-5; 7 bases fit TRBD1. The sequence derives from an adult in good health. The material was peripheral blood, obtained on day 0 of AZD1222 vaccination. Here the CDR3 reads CAWSTGDSNQPQHF. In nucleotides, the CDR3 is TGTGCCTGGAGTACAGGGGATAGCAATCAGCCCCAGCATTTT.